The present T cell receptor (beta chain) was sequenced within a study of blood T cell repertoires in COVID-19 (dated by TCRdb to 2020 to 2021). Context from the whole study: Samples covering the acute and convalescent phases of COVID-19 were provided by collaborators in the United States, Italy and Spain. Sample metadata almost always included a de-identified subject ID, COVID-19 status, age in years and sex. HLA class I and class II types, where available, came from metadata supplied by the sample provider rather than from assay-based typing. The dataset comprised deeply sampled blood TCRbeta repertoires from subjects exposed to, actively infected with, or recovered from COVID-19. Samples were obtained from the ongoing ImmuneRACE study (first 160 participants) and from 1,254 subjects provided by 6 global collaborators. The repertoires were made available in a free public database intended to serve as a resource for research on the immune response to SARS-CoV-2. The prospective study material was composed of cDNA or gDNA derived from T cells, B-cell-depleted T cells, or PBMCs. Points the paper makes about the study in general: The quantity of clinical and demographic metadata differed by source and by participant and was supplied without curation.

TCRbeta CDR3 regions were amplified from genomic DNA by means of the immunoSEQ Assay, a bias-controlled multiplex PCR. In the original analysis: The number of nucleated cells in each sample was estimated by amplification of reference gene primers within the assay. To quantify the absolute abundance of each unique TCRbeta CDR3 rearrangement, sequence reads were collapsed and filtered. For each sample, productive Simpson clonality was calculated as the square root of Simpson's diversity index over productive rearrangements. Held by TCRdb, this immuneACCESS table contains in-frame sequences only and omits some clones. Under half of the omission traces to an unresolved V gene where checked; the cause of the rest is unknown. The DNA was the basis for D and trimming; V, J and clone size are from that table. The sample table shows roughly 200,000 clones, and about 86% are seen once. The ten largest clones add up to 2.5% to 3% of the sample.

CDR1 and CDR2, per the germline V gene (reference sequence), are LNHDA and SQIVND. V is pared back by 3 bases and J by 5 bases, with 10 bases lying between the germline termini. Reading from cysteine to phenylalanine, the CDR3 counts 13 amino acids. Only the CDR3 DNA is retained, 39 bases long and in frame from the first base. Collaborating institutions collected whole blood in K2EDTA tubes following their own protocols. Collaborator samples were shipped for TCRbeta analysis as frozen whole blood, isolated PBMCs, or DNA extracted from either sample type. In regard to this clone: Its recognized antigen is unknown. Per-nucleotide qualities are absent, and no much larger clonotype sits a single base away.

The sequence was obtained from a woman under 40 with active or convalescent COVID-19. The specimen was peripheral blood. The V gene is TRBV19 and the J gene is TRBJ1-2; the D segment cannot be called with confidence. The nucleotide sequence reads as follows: TGTGCCAGTAGTATTGTCGGACTGTATGGCTACACCTTC. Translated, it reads CASSIVGLYGYTF.